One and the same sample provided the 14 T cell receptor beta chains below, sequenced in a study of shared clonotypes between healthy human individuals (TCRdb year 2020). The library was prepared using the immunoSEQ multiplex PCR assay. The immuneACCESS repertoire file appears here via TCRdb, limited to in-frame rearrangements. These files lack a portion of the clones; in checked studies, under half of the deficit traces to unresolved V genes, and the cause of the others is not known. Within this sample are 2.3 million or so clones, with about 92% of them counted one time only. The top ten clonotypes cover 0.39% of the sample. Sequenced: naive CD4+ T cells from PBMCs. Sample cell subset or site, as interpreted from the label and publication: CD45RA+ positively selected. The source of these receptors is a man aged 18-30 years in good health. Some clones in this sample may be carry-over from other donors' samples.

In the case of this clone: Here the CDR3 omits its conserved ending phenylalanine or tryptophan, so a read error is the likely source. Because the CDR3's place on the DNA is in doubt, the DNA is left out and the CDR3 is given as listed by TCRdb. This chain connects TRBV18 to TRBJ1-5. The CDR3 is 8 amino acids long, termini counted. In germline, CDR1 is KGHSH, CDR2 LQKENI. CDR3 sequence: CASSPITV.

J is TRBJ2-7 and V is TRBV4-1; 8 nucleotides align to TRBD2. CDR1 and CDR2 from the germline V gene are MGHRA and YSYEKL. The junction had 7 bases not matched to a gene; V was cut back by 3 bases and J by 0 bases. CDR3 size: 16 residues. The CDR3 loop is CASSQTGGISSYEQYF. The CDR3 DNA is TGCGCCAGCAGCCAGACGGGGGGGATAAGCTCCTACGAGCAGTACTTC.

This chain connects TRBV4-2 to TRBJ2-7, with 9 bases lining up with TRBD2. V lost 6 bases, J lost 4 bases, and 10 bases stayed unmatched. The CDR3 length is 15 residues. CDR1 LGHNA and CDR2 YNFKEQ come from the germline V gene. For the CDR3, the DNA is TGTGCCAGCAGTCAAATAGCGGGAGAAGGGTACGAGCAGTACTTC. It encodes CASSQIAGEGYEQYF.

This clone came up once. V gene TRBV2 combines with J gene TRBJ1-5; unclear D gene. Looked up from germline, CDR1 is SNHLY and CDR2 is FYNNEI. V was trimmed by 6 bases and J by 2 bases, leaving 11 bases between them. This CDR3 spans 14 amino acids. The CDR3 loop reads CASSRSGRNQPQHF. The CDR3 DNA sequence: TGTGCCAGCAGCCGATCCGGACGCAATCAGCCCCAGCATTTT.

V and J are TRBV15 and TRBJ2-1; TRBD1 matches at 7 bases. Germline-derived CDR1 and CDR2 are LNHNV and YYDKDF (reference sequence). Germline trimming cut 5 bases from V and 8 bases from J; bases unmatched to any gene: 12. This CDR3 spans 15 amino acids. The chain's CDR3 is CATSGTGVRGDEQFF. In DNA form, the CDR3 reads TGTGCCACCAGCGGAACAGGGGTCAGGGGTGATGAGCAGTTCTTC.

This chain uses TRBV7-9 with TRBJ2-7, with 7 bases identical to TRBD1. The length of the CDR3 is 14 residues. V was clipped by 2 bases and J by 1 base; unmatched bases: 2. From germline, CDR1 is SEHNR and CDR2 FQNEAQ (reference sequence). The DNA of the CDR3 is TGTGCCAGCAGCTTATTCAGGGGGTCCTACGAGCAGTACTTC. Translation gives CASSLFRGSYEQYF.

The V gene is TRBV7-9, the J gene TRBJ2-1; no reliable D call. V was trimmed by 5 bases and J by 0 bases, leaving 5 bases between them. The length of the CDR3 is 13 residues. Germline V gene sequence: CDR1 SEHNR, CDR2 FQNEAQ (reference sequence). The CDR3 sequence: CASSPNSYNEQFF. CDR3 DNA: TGTGCCAGCAGCCCGAACTCCTACAATGAGCAGTTCTTC.

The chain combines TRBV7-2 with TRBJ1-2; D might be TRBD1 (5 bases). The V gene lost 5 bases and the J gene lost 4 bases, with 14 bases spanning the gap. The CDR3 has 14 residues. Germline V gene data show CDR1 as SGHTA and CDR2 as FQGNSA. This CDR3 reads CASSLQTGLYGYTF. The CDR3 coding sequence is TGTGCCAGCAGCCTCCAAACAGGACTCTATGGCTACACCTTC.

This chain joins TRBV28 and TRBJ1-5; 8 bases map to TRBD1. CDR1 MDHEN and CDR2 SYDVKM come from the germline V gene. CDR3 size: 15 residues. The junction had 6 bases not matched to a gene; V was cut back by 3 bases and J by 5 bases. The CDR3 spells CASSLGDRPDQPQHF. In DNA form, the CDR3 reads TGTGCCAGCAGTTTGGGGGACAGGCCGGATCAGCCCCAGCATTTT.

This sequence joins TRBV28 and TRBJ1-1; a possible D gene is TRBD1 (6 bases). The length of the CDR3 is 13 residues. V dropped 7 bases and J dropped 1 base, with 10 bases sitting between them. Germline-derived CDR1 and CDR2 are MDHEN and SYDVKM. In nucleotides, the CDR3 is TGTGCCAGCAAGGGGGGCGAGAACACTGAAGCTTTCTTT. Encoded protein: CASKGGENTEAFF. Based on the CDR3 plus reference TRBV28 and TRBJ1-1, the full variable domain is DVKVTQSSRYLVKRTGEKVFLECVQDMDHENMFWYRQDPGLGLRLIYFSYDVKMKEKGDIPEGYSVSREKKERFSLILESASTNQTSMYLCASKGGENTEAFFGQGTRLTVV.

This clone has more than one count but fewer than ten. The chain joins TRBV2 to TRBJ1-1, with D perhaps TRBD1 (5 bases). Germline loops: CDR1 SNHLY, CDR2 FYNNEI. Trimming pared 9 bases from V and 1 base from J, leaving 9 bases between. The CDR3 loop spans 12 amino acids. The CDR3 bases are TGTGCCAGGACGACAGCGAACACTGAAGCTTTCTTT. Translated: CARTTANTEAFF.

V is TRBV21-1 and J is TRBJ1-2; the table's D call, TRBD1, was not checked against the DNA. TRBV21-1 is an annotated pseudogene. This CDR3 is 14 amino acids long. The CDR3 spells CASSIRDREGGYTF. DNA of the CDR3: TGTGCCAGCAGCATCCGGGACAGGGAAGGAGGCTACACCTTC.

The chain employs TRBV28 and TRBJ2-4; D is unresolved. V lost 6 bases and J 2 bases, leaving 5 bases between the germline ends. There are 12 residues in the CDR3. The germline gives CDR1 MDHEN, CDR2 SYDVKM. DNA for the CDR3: TGTGCCAGCAGGGGATCCAAAAACATTCAGTACTTC. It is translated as CASRGSKNIQYF.

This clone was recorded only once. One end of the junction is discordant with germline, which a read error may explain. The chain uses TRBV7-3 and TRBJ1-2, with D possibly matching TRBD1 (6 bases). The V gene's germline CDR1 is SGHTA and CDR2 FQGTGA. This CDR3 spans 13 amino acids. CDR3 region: CASSAKGVGGYTF. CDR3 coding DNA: TGTGCCAGCAGCGCAAAGGGGGTTGGAGGCTATACCTTC.